The clone carrying this T cell receptor (beta chain) was recorded once. Its target is unknown. The CDR3 extends over 17 amino acids. CDR1 and CDR2 from the germline V gene are SGHRS and YFSETQ. V was pared by 0 bases and J by 4 bases, with 6 bases of the junction left unmatched. The PCR contained 60 Vbeta and 13 Jbeta primers. Profiled with immunoSEQ multiplex PCR; TCRdb holds only in-frame clones, not every one. This table holds some 150,000 clones, 83% found once. The source of the sample is a study of cytomegalovirus exposure and HLA in healthy donors. As for the study in general: A previous analysis identified approximately 110 million unique TCR beta sequences derived from about 180 million T cells. Study-wide results and limits: Investigators reported 164 TCR beta chains as tied to cytomegalovirus. One variant, a missense change in DCLRE1C, was linked in a later analysis to TCR beta V- and J-gene trimming. In an earlier analysis, about 87% or about 30%: the productive usage of most TCR beta V segments.

Specimen: PBMCs. The TCR comes from a man in his forties or fifties in good health and CMV-seronegative. V is TRBV5-1 and J is TRBJ2-2; 10 bases are a match to TRBD2. CDR3 residues: CASSLVVAGGPTGELFF. The CDR3 region has the DNA TGCGCCAGCAGCTTGGTAGTAGCGGGGGGCCCCACCGGGGAGCTGTTTTTT.